A selection of T cell receptor beta chains follows, all from one sample in a study of response to subunit inactivated influenza vaccine. TCRdb re-derived calls from the RT-PCR reads in MiXCR, one entry per CDR3 protein. Of roughly 790,000 distinct CDR3 sequences in the sample, around 20% were seen once. The input for sequencing was PBMCs from blood, taken roughly 5 days after vaccination. These receptor sequences come from a man over 45 who received an inactivated influenza vaccine. The CDR3 runs from the conserved cysteine through the conserved F or W. A D gene is named only where the DNA matches it firmly. Clone sizes are given selectively: once, few, many, or a class where the clone is expanded.

v_gene,j_gene,abundance,d_gene,CDR3nt,CDR3aa
TRBV3-1,TRBJ1-2,few,-,TGTGCCAGCAGCCAAGGGCAGTTCTATGGCTACACCTTC,CASSQGQFYGYTF
TRBV20-1,TRBJ2-1,few,TRBD2,TGCAGTGCTAGAGTTCGACTAGCGGTCAATGAGCAGTTCTTC,CSARVRLAVNEQFF
TRBV5-1,TRBJ2-1,few,-,TGCGCCAGCAGCTCGGATGGGAATGAGCAGTTCTTC,CASSSDGNEQFF
TRBV9,TRBJ2-5,many,TRBD1,TGTGCCAGCAGCGTGGGACAGCAAGAGACCCAGTACTTC,CASSVGQQETQYF
TRBV7-9,TRBJ2-1,-,-,TGTGCCAGCAGCTTACGTGTCGGTGAGCAGTTCTTC,CASSLRVGEQFF
TRBV10-3,TRBJ2-1,-,-,TGTGCCATCAGTGAGACGGGGCCGGGGAATGAGCAGTTCTTC,CAISETGPGNEQFF
TRBV28,TRBJ2-2,-,TRBD2,TGTGCCAGCAGTTTACTCGGCTCAGGACTAGTCCCCGGGGAGCTGTTTTTT,CASSLLGSGLVPGELFF
TRBV6-6,TRBJ2-2,-,TRBD2,TGTGCCAGCACCACGGGGGGAACCGGGGAGCTGTTTTTT,CASTTGGTGELFF
TRBV6-2/TRBV6-3,TRBJ2-7,few,TRBD1,TGTGCCAGCAGTTACTCCCGGGACAGGAGGTCCTACGAGCAGTACTTC,CASSYSRDRRSYEQYF
TRBV6-6,TRBJ2-5,many,-,TGTGCCAGCAGTTACTCTCGTTACGAGACCCAGTACTTC,CASSYSRYETQYF
TRBV11-2,TRBJ2-1,-,-,TGTGCCAGCAGCCCGTTTGACTCCCTCGTCTACAATGAGCAGTTCTTC,CASSPFDSLVYNEQFF
TRBV25-1,TRBJ2-7,few,-,TGTGCCAGCAGTGACGGGGGGACACTATCCTACGAGCAGTACTTC,CASSDGGTLSYEQYF
TRBV10-3,TRBJ2-1,few,-,TGTGCCATCAGTGCCACTACGGGTGAGCAGTTCTTC,CAISATTGEQFF
TRBV20-1,TRBJ2-1,few,TRBD2,TGCAGTGCTAGGCCCCCGGGACTACTCAATGAGCAGTTCTTC,CSARPPGLLNEQFF
TRBV12-3/TRBV12-4,TRBJ2-7,few,-,TGTGCCAGCACCAACCGGGCCGGGGAGGAGCAGTACTTC,CASTNRAGEEQYF
TRBV27,TRBJ2-5,few,-,TGTGCCAGCAGCCCTTTGGGGCCAGGAGAAGAGACCCAGTACTTC,CASSPLGPGEETQYF
TRBV7-2,TRBJ2-5,-,TRBD1,TGTGCCAGCAGCACCCTCGGACAGGGCTGGATGGGGACCCAGTACTTC,CASSTLGQGWMGTQYF
TRBV20-1,TRBJ2-3,-,-,TGCAGTGCTAGAGATAAATGGGGATTAAGCACAGATACGCAGTATTTT,CSARDKWGLSTDTQYF
TRBV15,TRBJ1-1,-,-,TGTGCCACCAGCAGAGATCAGTACACCTTAAGGCCTCTCACTGAAGCTTTCTTT,CATSRDQYTLRPLTEAFF
TRBV14,TRBJ2-2,-,-,TGTGCCAGCAGCCACCTAATCGGGCCCTCCACCGGGGAGCTGTTTTTT,CASSHLIGPSTGELFF
TRBV4-2,TRBJ2-1,-,TRBD2,TGTGCCAGCAGCCAAGATCCTAGCGGGAGGTTCAATGAGCAGTTCTTC,CASSQDPSGRFNEQFF
TRBV11-2,TRBJ2-2,-,-,TGTGCCAGCAGCTCATTCGGGGAGCTGTTTTTT,CASSSFGELFF
TRBV7-9,TRBJ1-1,-,TRBD1,TGTGCCAGCAGCACATGGACAGGGGGCGTTCGGAACACTGAAGCTTTCTTT,CASSTWTGGVRNTEAFF
TRBV3-1,TRBJ2-2,many,TRBD2,TGTGCCAGCAGGAGGACTAGCGGTGACACCGGGGAGCTGTTTTTT,CASRRTSGDTGELFF
TRBV9,TRBJ2-7,-,TRBD2,TGTGCCAGCAGTGAAAGCGGGGGGTACGAGCAGTACTTC,CASSESGGYEQYF
TRBV7-9,TRBJ1-4,-,-,TGTGCCAGCACCTTTTTGGCAACTAATGAAAAACTGTTTTTT,CASTFLATNEKLFF
TRBV5-1,TRBJ2-3,few,-,TGCGCCAGCAGCCCTGAGAACACAGATACGCAGTATTTT,CASSPENTDTQYF
TRBV9,TRBJ2-5,-,-,TGTGCCAGCAGCGTAGGAGGGATTGAGGAGACCCAGTACTTC,CASSVGGIEETQYF
TRBV11-2,TRBJ2-2,few,-,TGTGCCAGCAGCATGACAGGTTCGAACACCGGGGAGCTGTTTTTT,CASSMTGSNTGELFF
TRBV7-8,TRBJ2-1,many,-,TGTGCCAGCAGCCCGCATAGGGAGTCGGTAGAGCAGTTCTTC,CASSPHRESVEQFF
TRBV20-1,TRBJ1-4,-,-,TGCAGTGCTAGGTACCCTTCGTATCGGGTCGATAATGAAAAACTGTTTTTT,CSARYPSYRVDNEKLFF
TRBV29-1,TRBJ2-2,few,TRBD1,TGCAGCGCAATGCCGGACAGGGGGCGCGAAGGGGAGCTGTTTTTT,CSAMPDRGREGELFF
TRBV29-1,TRBJ1-3,-,-,TGCAGCGTTGCGGGGGCGGGGGCTGGAAACACCATATATTTT,CSVAGAGAGNTIYF
TRBV24-1,TRBJ2-1,-,-,TGTGCCACCAGTGAGCTGACAGGTAGCTCCTACAATGAGCAGTTCTTC,CATSELTGSSYNEQFF
TRBV28,TRBJ2-1,few,-,TGTGCCAGCAGTTCGGACACTTCGGAACTCTACAATGAGCAGTTCTTC,CASSSDTSELYNEQFF
TRBV7-2,TRBJ1-2,-,-,TGTGCCAGCAGCTTAGAGCCAGGCGGCGCCTATGGCTACACCTTC,CASSLEPGGAYGYTF
TRBV3-1,TRBJ2-7,-,TRBD1,TGTGCCAGCAGGCAGACAGGGGCCACCTACGAGCAGTACTTC,CASRQTGATYEQYF
TRBV6-2/TRBV6-3,TRBJ2-7,few,-,TGTGCCAGCAGTTGGGGGGAATACGAGCAGTACTTC,CASSWGEYEQYF
TRBV6-2/TRBV6-3,TRBJ2-6,few,-,TGTGCCAGCAGCTACGACACTTCTGGGGCCAACGTCCTGACTTTC,CASSYDTSGANVLTF
TRBV6-1,TRBJ2-5,many,TRBD1,TGCGCCAGCAGGACAGGGGGACGAGAGACCCAGTACTTC,CASRTGGRETQYF
TRBV4-1,TRBJ2-5,once,-,TGCGCCAGCAGCCAAGCCGGACAGTCTCAAGAGACCCAGTACTTC,CASSQAGQSQETQYF
TRBV6-1,TRBJ2-3,-,TRBD1,TGTGCCAGCAGTGAAGCGGGGGGACAGGGGCCAAGCACAGATACGCAGTATTTT,CASSEAGGQGPSTDTQYF
TRBV20-1,TRBJ2-3,-,-,TGCAGTGAACTCGTACCGGGGGACACAGATACGCAGTATTTT,CSELVPGDTDTQYF
TRBV6-1,TRBJ1-3,-,TRBD1,TGTGCCAGCAGAACAGGGGGCGCTTCTGGAAACACCATATATTTT,CASRTGGASGNTIYF
TRBV7-2,TRBJ2-6,-,-,TGTGCCAGCAGCTTAGTGTTCCTTGCTGGGGCCAACGTCCTGACTTTC,CASSLVFLAGANVLTF
TRBV7-8,TRBJ2-5,-,-,TGTGCCAGCGGGCCGCGTCGCGTAGAGACCCAGTACTTC,CASGPRRVETQYF
TRBV4-3,TRBJ2-7,few,-,TGCGCCAGCAGCCTGGGGCCCCTGGACGGGCAGTACTTC,CASSLGPLDGQYF
TRBV20-1,TRBJ2-3,few,TRBD2,TGCAGTGCTATTAATCCGGGAGGTACAGATACGCAGTATTTT,CSAINPGGTDTQYF
TRBV10-2,TRBJ2-7,-,TRBD1,TGCGCCAGCAAATGGCAGGGGGCGATCTACGAGCAGTACTTC,CASKWQGAIYEQYF
TRBV5-1,TRBJ2-7,-,-,TGCGCCAGCAGCTGGCTGGGCCTGGGAGAGCAGTACTTC,CASSWLGLGEQYF
TRBV12-3/TRBV12-4,TRBJ2-5,few,-,TGTGCCAGCAGTGGCTGGAATAACCAAGAGACCCAGTACTTC,CASSGWNNQETQYF
TRBV6-5,TRBJ2-7,-,-,TGTGCCAGCAGTTACTCTGGCCGGTTCTACGAGCAGTACTTC,CASSYSGRFYEQYF
TRBV15,TRBJ2-1,few,TRBD1,TGTGCCACCAGCAGAGATAGAAGGGGGCATGAGCAGTTCTTC,CATSRDRRGHEQFF
TRBV6-5,TRBJ1-3,-,-,TGTGCCAGCAGTTACAATGCAGCAACCACTGGAAACACCATATATTTT,CASSYNAATTGNTIYF
TRBV12-3/TRBV12-4,TRBJ2-3,many,-,TGTGCCAGCAGTTTAGGCCGTGGGAGGCGGACAGATACGCAGTATTTT,CASSLGRGRRTDTQYF
TRBV29-1,TRBJ2-5,few,TRBD2,TGCAGCGTTGTAAGGGCGGGGGGCGTACAAGAGACCCAGTACTTC,CSVVRAGGVQETQYF